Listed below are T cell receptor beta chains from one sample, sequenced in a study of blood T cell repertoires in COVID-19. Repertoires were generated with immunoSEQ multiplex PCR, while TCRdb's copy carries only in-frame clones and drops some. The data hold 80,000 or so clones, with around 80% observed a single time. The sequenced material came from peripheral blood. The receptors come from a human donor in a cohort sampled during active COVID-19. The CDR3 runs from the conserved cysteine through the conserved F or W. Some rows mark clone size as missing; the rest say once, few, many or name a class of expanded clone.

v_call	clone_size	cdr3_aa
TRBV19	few	CASTLTVNTEAFF
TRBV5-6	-	CASSPGTGALKQYF
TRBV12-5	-	CASGLIAGLPSSGNTIYF
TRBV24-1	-	CATSDFLGGDPRVKTQYF
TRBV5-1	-	CASSLTSGGSYEQYF
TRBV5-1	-	CASSSWRGKNEQFF
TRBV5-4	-	CASSGWTGHWGGYTF
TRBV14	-	CASRTGMSYEQYF
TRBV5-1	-	CASSLEVGGTYEQYF
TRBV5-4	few	CASSLELLPGNEQFF
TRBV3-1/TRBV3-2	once	CASSQLPGLAGTDTQYF
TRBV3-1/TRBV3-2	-	CASSPRTSGGAVTQYF
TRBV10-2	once	CASSENTGPMNTEAFF
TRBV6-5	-	CASSPGTGGGGYTF
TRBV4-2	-	CASSQPTGTSPLHF
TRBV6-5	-	CASRTRVTLNTEAFF
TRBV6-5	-	CASRRDFYTDTQYF
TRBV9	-	CASNSGGEEETQYF
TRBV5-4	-	CASSSKLDRASEKLFF
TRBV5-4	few	CASSEPTGGNSYEQYF
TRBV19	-	CASSQGTAEAFF
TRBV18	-	CASSPRTGGSEKLFF
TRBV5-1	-	CASSLKPTGFDEQYF
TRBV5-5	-	CASSGPTGRNEKLFF
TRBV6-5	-	CASSTPNTGELFF
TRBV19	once	CASSAGVAGNTIYF
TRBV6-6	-	CASKPGLAGGQETQYF
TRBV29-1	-	CSVESLIGNTIYF
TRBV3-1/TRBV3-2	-	CASSQDNNNNEQFF
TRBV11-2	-	CASSLTGAYEQYF
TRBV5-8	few	CASSLPGQGAGQPQHF
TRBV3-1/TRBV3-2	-	CASSQAQNQPQHF
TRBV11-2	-	CASSLGTGGNTEAFF
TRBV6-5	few	CASSLQPQHF
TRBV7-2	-	CASSLNTGQGANEQYF
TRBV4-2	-	CASSQDPGSPYEQYF
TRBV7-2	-	CASSSGTGVGNTIYF
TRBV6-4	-	CASSVTSGSYNEQFF
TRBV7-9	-	CASSPSGTDTQYF
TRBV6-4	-	CASSAGSQSNYGYTF
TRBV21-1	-	CASSKEVGPAYNEQFF
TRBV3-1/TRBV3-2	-	CASSHMGYGLAGGQETQYF